Listed below are T cell receptor beta chains from one sample, sequenced in a study of blood T cell repertoires in COVID-19. The method was immunoSEQ multiplex PCR; TCRdb's version includes in-frame clones alone and lacks a portion of them. The sample yields about 250,000 clones, roughly four fifths seen once. The sample was peripheral blood. All receptors derive from a woman in her 70s with acute or convalescent COVID-19. Each CDR3 is given with its conserved first and last residue. The D gene is left open where the match is weak. Size is omitted from some rows. Given values are once, few, many or a class for expanded clones.

v_gene	d_gene	len	abundance	j_gene	CDR3aa	CDR3nt
TRBV6-6	TRBD2	16	.	TRBJ2-5	CASSRNSGGRQETQYF	TGTGCCAGCAGTCGAAATAGCGGGGGGAGACAAGAGACCCAGTACTTC
TRBV5-1	.	13	few	TRBJ1-1	CASSSTVNTEAFF	TGCGCCAGCAGCTCGACAGTGAACACTGAAGCTTTCTTT
TRBV3-1/TRBV3-2	.	15	few	TRBJ1-2	CASSQGAGGGYGYTF	TGTGCCAGCAGCCAAGGCGCCGGGGGGGGCTATGGCTACACCTTC
TRBV7-9	TRBD1	13	.	TRBJ2-7	CASSPTGIYEQYF	TGTGCCAGCAGTCCGACAGGGATCTACGAGCAGTACTTC
TRBV6-5	.	14	few	TRBJ2-6	CASLTVSGANVLTF	TGTGCCAGCCTGACAGTTTCTGGGGCCAACGTCCTGACTTTC
TRBV4-3	.	16	.	TRBJ1-5	CASSRGTRGSGQPQHF	TGCGCCAGCAGCCGAGGGACAAGGGGGTCCGGGCAGCCCCAGCATTTT
TRBV5-1	TRBD1	16	.	TRBJ2-1	CASSPGQPSSYNEQFF	TGCGCCAGCAGCCCGGGACAGCCCAGCTCCTACAATGAGCAGTTCTTC
TRBV7-8	.	17	.	TRBJ1-5	CASSINRGPYSNQPQHF	TGTGCCAGCAGCATAAACCGCGGGCCCTATAGCAATCAGCCCCAGCATTTT
TRBV7-2	TRBD2	17	once	TRBJ2-3	CASSYRASGGHTDTQYF	TGTGCCAGCAGCTATCGAGCTAGCGGGGGCCACACAGATACGCAGTATTTT
TRBV10-3	TRBD1	15	medium-sized	TRBJ1-2	CAISEYSGQGYGYTF	TGTGCCATCAGTGAGTACTCGGGACAGGGATATGGCTACACCTTC
TRBV7-2	.	13	.	TRBJ1-1	CASRPMEARRAFF	TGTGCCAGCAGACCAATGGAGGCTCGTAGAGCTTTCTTT
TRBV9	TRBD2	19	.	TRBJ2-1	CASSVKPGLALSSYNEQFF	TGTGCCAGCAGCGTGAAACCGGGACTAGCGCTTAGCTCCTACAATGAGCAGTTCTTC
TRBV27	.	16	once	TRBJ1-4	CASSPYPTALNEKLFF	TGTGCCAGCAGCCCTTACCCGACAGCTCTTAATGAAAAACTGTTTTTT
TRBV9	.	15	.	TRBJ1-6	CASSAIGGDNSPLHF	TGTGCCAGCAGCGCCATCGGGGGGGATAATTCACCCCTCCACTTT
TRBV5-4	.	13	.	TRBJ1-5	CASSPDRNQPQHF	TGTGCCAGCAGCCCAGACAGGAATCAGCCCCAGCATTTT
TRBV9	TRBD2	13	.	TRBJ2-1	CASSVNGLAFLFF	TGTGCCAGCAGCGTAAACGGACTAGCCTTTTTGTTCTTC
TRBV6-5	.	14	.	TRBJ1-3	CASSWAGTGNTIYF	TGTGCCAGCAGTTGGGCCGGTACTGGAAACACCATATATTTT
TRBV29-1	TRBD1	13	.	TRBJ1-2	CSVTTGEYYGYTF	TGCAGCGTCACTACAGGGGAGTACTATGGCTACACCTTC
TRBV18	.	13	few	TRBJ2-5	CASSLVRLETQYF	TGTGCCAGCTCACTAGTCAGGCTGGAGACCCAGTACTTC
TRBV18	.	15	.	TRBJ1-1	CASSSRLKAATEAFF	TGTGCCAGCTCTTCGAGATTGAAAGCGGCCACTGAAGCTTTCTTT
TRBV6-6	.	14	.	TRBJ1-3	CASSYQGKGNTIYF	TGTGCCAGCAGTTACCAGGGAAAGGGGAACACCATATATTTT
TRBV25-1	.	13	.	TRBJ2-5	CASSEMGSETQYF	TGTGCCAGCAGTGAAATGGGGAGCGAGACCCAGTACTTC
TRBV10-3	.	12	.	TRBJ1-2	CAISQNTYGYTF	TGTGCCATCAGTCAGAACACCTATGGCTACACCTTC
TRBV5-6	TRBD1	15	.	TRBJ1-2	CASSLVDRTVYGYTF	TGTGCCAGCAGCTTGGTGGACAGGACCGTCTATGGCTACACCTTC
TRBV5-1	.	14	.	TRBJ1-2	CASSLDGGRDGYTF	TGCGCCAGCAGCTTGGACGGGGGGCGGGATGGCTACACCTTC
TRBV5-1	TRBD2	17	.	TRBJ2-7	CASSLASGGRGAYEQYF	TGCGCCAGCAGCTTGGCCTCGGGCGGTCGGGGGGCCTACGAGCAGTACTTC
TRBV21-1	.	18	few	TRBJ1-5	CASSKRRDTQRSNQPQHF	TGTGCCAGCAGCAAAAGACGGGACACACAGCGCAGCAATCAGCCCCAGCATTTT
TRBV5-6	.	14	.	TRBJ1-2	CASSFFGQPYGYTF	TGTGCCAGCAGCTTTTTCGGACAGCCTTATGGCTACACCTTC
TRBV27	TRBD1	18	.	TRBJ2-6	CASSLLGRGLSGANVLTF	TGTGCCAGCAGTTTATTGGGCAGGGGGCTGTCTGGGGCCAACGTCCTGACTTTC
TRBV10-2	.	15	few	TRBJ1-2	CASSRQMTPNYGYTF	TGCGCCAGCAGCCGTCAAATGACACCTAACTATGGCTACACCTTC
TRBV9	.	15	.	TRBJ1-2	CASSVEQGRNYGYTF	TGTGCCAGCAGCGTAGAGCAGGGGCGGAACTATGGCTACACCTTC
TRBV5-1	TRBD1	16	.	TRBJ2-2	CASSLSGTGYPGELFF	TGCGCCAGCAGCTTGAGTGGGACAGGGTATCCCGGGGAGCTGTTTTTT
TRBV29-1	.	16	.	TRBJ1-1	CSVVKHMTAMNTEAFF	TGCAGCGTTGTTAAGCATATGACAGCGATGAACACTGAAGCTTTCTTT
TRBV28	TRBD1	14	.	TRBJ2-7	CASRPGQFFYEQYF	TGTGCCAGCAGGCCGGGACAGTTCTTTTACGAGCAGTACTTC
TRBV19	.	14	.	TRBJ1-1	CASTLGGGNTEAFF	TGTGCCAGTACCCTGGGAGGGGGGAACACTGAAGCTTTCTTT
TRBV2	TRBD1	14	.	TRBJ1-5	CASSRDRTGQPQHF	TGTGCCAGCAGCCGGGACAGGACGGGTCAGCCCCAGCATTTT
TRBV2	TRBD2	14	.	TRBJ2-3	CASMRGEGPDTQYF	TGTGCCAGCATGCGGGGGGAGGGCCCAGATACGCAGTATTTT
TRBV28	.	12	once	TRBJ2-5	CATEGVQETQYF	TGTGCCACCGAAGGGGTGCAAGAGACCCAGTACTTC
TRBV5-4	TRBD1	15	.	TRBJ1-1	CASSLLDRTRGEAFF	TGTGCCAGCAGCTTATTGGACAGGACCCGGGGTGAAGCTTTCTTT
TRBV5-1	TRBD2	15	.	TRBJ2-2	CASSFDGGIPGELFF	TGCGCCAGCAGCTTCGACGGGGGGATCCCCGGGGAGCTGTTTTTT
TRBV6-1	.	17	.	TRBJ1-5	CASSEVWYRARNQPQHF	TGTGCCAGCAGTGAAGTTTGGTACAGGGCTCGCAATCAGCCCCAGCATTTT
TRBV7-9	.	14	few	TRBJ1-6	CASSLAGVNSPLHF	TGTGCCAGCTCACTGGCAGGGGTGAATTCACCCCTCCACTTT
TRBV6-6	.	12	.	TRBJ1-4	CASSYMREKLFF	TGTGCCAGCAGTTACATGAGGGAAAAACTGTTTTTT
TRBV28	TRBD1	15	.	TRBJ1-5	CASRPQGAPGQPQHF	TGTGCCAGCAGGCCACAGGGGGCGCCGGGACAGCCCCAGCATTTT